Listed here are 24 T cell receptor beta chains from one sample, sequenced in a study of tissue T cells after allogeneic stem cell transplantation. Method: immunoSEQ multiplex PCR; TCRdb's copy keeps in-frame clones and lacks some. The sample holds roughly 6,700 clones, roughly 70% seen once. Material: tissue from the stomach, obtained at autopsy. These receptors were collected from a woman aged 18-55 years with breast cancer.

The V call is TRBV24-1, the J call TRBJ2-1, with D tentatively TRBD1 or TRBD2 (5 bases each). Germline loops: CDR1 KGHDR, CDR2 SFDVKD. There are 10 residues in the CDR3. The V end lost 9 bases, the J end lost 14 bases, and 13 bases lay between the germline ends. CDR3 nucleotides: TGTGCCACCCCGGTTAGAGGGGAGTTCTTC. Its translation: CATPVRGEFF.

The V and J genes are TRBV4-2 and TRBJ2-1; the match to TRBD2 covers 9 bases. The germline V gene has CDR1 LGHNA and CDR2 YNFKEQ. V lost 3 bases, J lost 3 bases, and 9 bases stayed unmatched. This CDR3 has 17 residues. The CDR3 nucleotides read TGTGCCAGCAGCCATGCCCCGACTAGCGGAGACTACAATGAGCAGTTCTTC. This encodes CASSHAPTSGDYNEQFF.

The J gene is TRBJ2-7, the V gene TRBV25-1; possible D gene TRBD1, 5 bases. The V gene's germline CDR1 is MGHDK and CDR2 SYGVNS. V was clipped by 6 bases and J by 0 bases, with 9 bases between them. The CDR3 is 13 residues long. CDR3 loop: CASSLDSSYEQYF. In DNA form, the CDR3 reads TGTGCCAGCAGCCTAGACAGCTCCTACGAGCAGTACTTC.

Relative to its sample, this clone is medium-sized. J is TRBJ2-1 and V is TRBV4-1; no firm D call. The CDR3 runs to 17 residues. The germline V gene encodes CDR1 MGHRA and CDR2 YSYEKL. Between the trimmed V and J ends, which lost 0 bases and 0 bases, there was a span of 12 bases. This CDR3 is CASSQDQVTSSYNEQFF. CDR3 in DNA: TGCGCCAGCAGCCAAGATCAAGTTACGAGCTCCTACAATGAGCAGTTCTTC.

A single count supports this clone. This chain uses TRBV9 with TRBJ2-1, with D uncertain. Germline V gene lookup returns CDR1 SGDLS and CDR2 YYNGEE. V lost 4 bases, J lost 6 bases, and 11 bases lay in between. The CDR3 sequence is 13 residues long. The CDR3 DNA reads as TGTGCCAGCAGCTTTCCAGCGCGCAATGAGCAGTTCTTC. Its translation is CASSFPARNEQFF.

By share, this clone counts as medium-sized (0.01 to 0.1%). The rearrangement links TRBV2 to TRBJ2-2, with TRBD1 matching over 9 bases. The CDR3 loop spans 15 amino acids. Germline V CDR1 and CDR2: SNHLY, FYNNEI. V was pared by 0 bases and J by 8 bases, with 4 bases of the junction left unmatched. The chain's CDR3 is CASSEAHRGRGELFF. CDR3 DNA sequence: TGTGCCAGCAGTGAAGCGCACAGGGGGCGGGGGGAGCTGTTTTTT.

This clone was seen a handful of times. This chain connects TRBV9 to TRBJ2-3, with D possibly TRBD2 on 5 matching bases. CDR3 length equals 14 residues. V dropped 0 bases and J dropped 4 bases, with 9 bases sitting between them. Looked up from germline, CDR1 is SGDLS and CDR2 is YYNGEE. The CDR3 loop reads CASSVEGGPDTQYF. The DNA of the CDR3 is TGTGCCAGCAGCGTAGAAGGAGGCCCAGATACGCAGTATTTT.

V gene TRBV6-5 combines with J gene TRBJ1-1; D gene uncertain. The V end lost 0 bases, the J end lost 1 base, and 9 bases lay between the germline ends. The CDR3 has 15 amino acids. CDR1 MNHEY and CDR2 SVGAGI come from the germline V gene. The CDR3 loop is CASSYSRAGNTEAFF. In DNA form, the CDR3 reads TGTGCCAGCAGTTACTCGAGGGCGGGGAACACTGAAGCTTTCTTT.

By sample fraction, this clone is medium-sized (0.01 to 0.1%). The genes are TRBV12-3 or TRBV12-4 and TRBJ1-4; D not certain. Trimming removed 4 bases from V and 8 bases from J, with 8 bases in between. The CDR3 is made up of 12 amino acids. The CDR3 sequence: CASSYTVEKLFF. CDR3 sequence (DNA): TGTGCCAGCAGTTATACGGTGGAAAAACTGTTTTTT.

The chain links TRBV7-9 to TRBJ1-3, with no clear D. V shed 3 bases and J shed 4 bases, with 10 bases lying between them. Per the germline V gene, CDR1 is SEHNR and CDR2 is FQNEAQ (reference sequence). CDR3 size: 14 residues. In nucleotides, the CDR3 is TGTGCCAGCAGCTTTGAAGCCAGAGGAAACACCATATATTTT. Translating it yields CASSFEARGNTIYF.

The chain uses TRBV20-1 and TRBJ1-1, with D perhaps matching TRBD1 (5 bases). This CDR3 contains 11 residues. V gave up 6 bases and J gave up 11 bases, with 16 bases separating them. Germline V gives CDR1 DFQATT, CDR2 SNEGSKA (reference sequence). CDR3 loop: CSAPVGGVAFF. CDR3 nucleotides: TGCAGTGCCCCGGTGGGGGGGGTCGCTTTCTTT.

In its sample, this clone is medium-sized. The rearrangement uses TRBV5-1 and TRBJ2-7; unclear D gene. The germline V gene encodes CDR1 SGHRS and CDR2 YFSETQ. V was cut by 2 bases and J by 0 bases, with 9 bases left in between. This CDR3 is built from 14 residues. Written as DNA, the CDR3 is TGCGCCAGCAGCTTCCAGGATAGCTCCTACGAGCAGTACTTC. It is translated as CASSFQDSSYEQYF.

This clone qualifies as medium-sized (0.01 to 0.1%). The V and J genes are TRBV19 and TRBJ1-1; D remains unclear. The CDR3 totals 12 residues. V was pared by 5 bases and J by 11 bases, with 15 bases between. Germline V gene data show CDR1 as LNHDA and CDR2 as SQIVND (reference sequence). The CDR3 spells CASSAPMGYAFF. Here the CDR3 DNA reads TGTGCCAGTAGTGCCCCGATGGGATATGCTTTCTTT.

V and J are TRBV27 and TRBJ2-1; D may correspond to TRBD1 or TRBD2 (5 bases each). V was pared by 6 bases and J by 6 bases, with 18 bases between. This CDR3 is built from 15 residues. Germline lookup yields CDR1 MNHEY and CDR2 SMNVEV (reference sequence). The CDR3 coding sequence is TGTGCCAGCAGACCTCCGCAGGGAGAGCGCAATGAGCAGTTCTTC. Protein: CASRPPQGERNEQFF.

This clone was counted between two and nine times. The chain combines TRBV27 with TRBJ1-6; no firm D call. V was clipped by 0 bases and J by 6 bases, with 15 bases between them. Germline V lookup: CDR1 MNHEY, CDR2 SMNVEV (reference sequence). CDR3 length: 17 amino acids. CDR3 coding DNA: TGTGCCAGCAGTTTATCCCCCCGACTAAGCGGTAATTCACCCCTCCACTTT. It translates to CASSLSPRLSGNSPLHF.

The DNA of the CDR3 is TGTGCCAGCAGCCTGGGACCGGGACTAGCGGGAGAAGAGGGGGAGACCCAGTACTTC. Encoded protein: CASSLGPGLAGEEGETQYF. The V and J genes are TRBV7-3 and TRBJ2-5; 14 bases fit TRBD2. CDR3 length: 19 residues. The V segment lost 5 bases and the J segment 5 bases; nucleotides outside the gene matches: 16. Germline V gives CDR1 SGHTA, CDR2 FQGTGA.

About this clone: Mismatch with germline at one junction end may stem from a read error. The chain recombines TRBV6-2 or TRBV6-3 with TRBJ2-2; D gene ambiguous. The germline gives CDR1 MNHEY, CDR2 SVGEGT. The CDR3 has 13 residues. CDR3 DNA: TGTGCCAGCAGATACTCGAACACCGGGGAGCTGTTTTTT. Protein product: CASRYSNTGELFF.

This clone appeared a few times. The chain carries TRBV9 and TRBJ2-3, with 10 bases aligning to TRBD2. Germline CDR1 is SGDLS and CDR2 is YYNGEE. V trimming: 3 bases; J trimming: 2 bases; junction bases outside the gene matches: 3. This CDR3 comprises 15 residues. As DNA, the CDR3 is TGTGCCAGCAGCGCCGGACTAGCGGACACAGATACGCAGTATTTT. It codes for CASSAGLADTDTQYF.

This chain uses TRBV30 with TRBJ2-1, with no clear D. Germline CDR1 and CDR2: GTSNPN and SVGIG (reference sequence). The CDR3 totals 12 residues. Trimming stripped 5 bases from V and 2 bases from J, with 7 bases between. The CDR3 DNA reads as TGTGCCTGGGGGGTCGCCTACAATGAGCAGTTCTTC. Translated, it gives CAWGVAYNEQFF. The variable domain in full, with the rest retrieved from reference TRBV30 and TRBJ2-1, is SQTIHQWPATLVQPVGSPLSLECTVEGTSNPNLYWYRQAAGRGLQLLFYSVGIGQISSEVPQNLSASRPQDRQFILSSKKLLLSDSGFYLCAWGVAYNEQFFGPGTRLTVL.

The chain employs TRBV6-6 and TRBJ2-3; 8 nucleotides line up with TRBD2. With 5 bases clipped from V and 4 bases from J, the junction kept 14 bases outside the gene matches. CDR1 is MNHNY, CDR2 SVGAGI, per germline (reference sequence). The CDR3 sequence is 17 residues long. CDR3 residues: CASSRNPGGGTSDTQYF. The CDR3 DNA sequence: TGTGCCAGCAGTCGCAATCCTGGCGGGGGGACGTCAGATACGCAGTATTTT.

This chain joins TRBV19 and TRBJ2-1; D gene unclear. The CDR3 extends over 11 amino acids. CDR1 LNHDA and CDR2 SQIVND come from the germline V gene (reference sequence). The V end was cut by 6 bases, the J end by 8 bases, with 8 bases between. The CDR3 nucleotides are TGTGCCAGTAGCCGGTTTGATGAGCAGTTCTTC. Translating it yields CASSRFDEQFF.

In this sample, this clone turned up a few times. The chain recombines TRBV4-1 with TRBJ2-1; TRBD2 aligns across 10 bases. Germline CDR1 is MGHRA and CDR2 is YSYEKL. V was pared by 0 bases and J by 8 bases, with 7 bases of the junction left unmatched. The CDR3 is 16 amino acids. The CDR3 reads CASSQETSGAIHEQFF. The DNA of the CDR3 is TGCGCCAGCAGCCAAGAAACTAGCGGGGCGATCCATGAGCAGTTCTTC.

The CDR3 loop is CASSLRQGPYGYTF. CDR3 nucleotides: TGTGCCAGCAGTTTACGACAGGGCCCCTATGGCTACACCTTC. The chain couples TRBV28 to TRBJ1-2; 7 bases align to TRBD1. Germline values: CDR1 MDHEN, CDR2 SYDVKM. This CDR3 is built from 14 residues. The V and J ends lost 2 bases and 4 bases, in that order; junction bases with no gene match: 4.

CDR3 sequence (DNA): TGTGCCAGCAGCGCACAGCGTGACACTGAAGCTTTCTTT. Its protein product is CASSAQRDTEAFF. This chain joins TRBV7-2 and TRBJ1-1; no clear D. CDR1 SGHTA and CDR2 FQGNSA come from the germline V gene. The CDR3 sequence is 13 residues long. V lost 5 bases and J lost 3, with 10 bases in between.